This TCR beta chain originates from a study of CD8+CD57+ T cells in acquired aplastic anemia. Study conclusions and caveats: Any difference that existed in CD8+ Simpson's diversity between patients and controls was not significant.

Patients picked for sequencing had shown CD8+CD57+ cell expansion detected by flow cytometry. There are 14 residues in the CDR3. The germline V gene has CDR1 SQVTM and CDR2 ANQGSEA. V shed 6 bases, J shed 0 bases, and the junction held 7 bases outside the gene matches. CDR3 and TCR beta VDJ profiling relied on genomic DNA as the template. TCRdb re-analysed the reads in MiXCR, keeping a single row per CDR3 protein. The sample records over 150,000 distinct CDR3 sequences, 50% to 65% being singletons. In its sample, this clonotype was seen once. Its antigen remains unidentified. The specimen sequenced was sorted CD4+, CD8+, or CD8+CD57+ T cells (not recorded which) from PBMCs. This clonotype was obtained from a human donor with aplastic anemia. The chain joins TRBV29-1 to TRBJ2-7, with 8 bases matching TRBD1. This CDR3 is CSVGTGGVSYEQYF. The CDR3 coding sequence is TGCAGCGTCGGGACAGGTGGCGTCTCCTACGAGCAGTACTTC.